The 15 T cell receptor beta chains below all came from one sample that was sequenced in a study of T cells in localized non-small cell lung cancer. The repertoire was sequenced with immunoSEQ multiplex PCR; TCRdb's copy has only in-frame clones and lacks some. This sample has around 10,000 clones, with more than 45% found just once. Sequences were derived from lymph node tissue, sampled before any cancer treatment. The receptors here all came from a woman between 35 and 75 years old with stage II squamous cell lung carcinoma.

A few counts support this clone. V is TRBV9 and J is TRBJ1-2; the D is unclear. Trimming stripped 5 bases from V and 0 bases from J, with 11 bases between. This CDR3 contains 14 residues. The germline V gene has CDR1 SGDLS and CDR2 YYNGEE. CDR3 coding DNA: TGTGCCAGCAGTGAACCGAATGCTAACTATGGCTACACCTTC. Protein: CASSEPNANYGYTF.

The sample holds a few counts of this clone. This rearrangement joins TRBV11-3 to TRBJ2-7, with 9 positions matching TRBD1. The V and J ends lost 8 bases and 1 base, in that order; junction bases with no gene match: 6. CDR1 is SGHNT and CDR2 is YENEEA in the germline V gene. The CDR3 is made up of 14 amino acids. DNA of the CDR3: TGTGCCAGCGGGCGGACAGGGGAGTCCTACGAGCAGTACTTC. Amino acids: CASGRTGESYEQYF.

The sample holds a few counts of this clone. This sequence joins TRBV6-8 and TRBJ1-2; 9 nucleotides match TRBD1. CDR1 MNHGY and CDR2 SAAAGT come from the germline V gene. CDR3 size: 17 residues. V shed 6 bases and J 8 bases; nucleotides not matched to a gene: 19. CDR3 nucleotides: TGTGCCAGCAGCTCACAGTCGGGACAGGGTTTAACTAGGGGCTACACCTTC. Residues: CASSSQSGQGLTRGYTF.

The table lists this clone with a few counts. The V call is TRBV2, the J call TRBJ2-7, with unresolved D. The CDR3 is 12 residues long. Trimming removed 2 bases from V and 4 bases from J, with 6 bases in between. CDR1 is SNHLY and CDR2 is FYNNEI in the germline V gene. The CDR3 coding sequence is TGTGCCAGCAGTGAATTGGAGTACGAGCAGTACTTC. This sequence encodes CASSELEYEQYF.

V gene TRBV12-5 combines with J gene TRBJ2-5, with 8 nucleotides matching TRBD2. CDR1 is LGHNT, CDR2 FRNRAP, per germline. The length of the CDR3 is 17 residues. J was trimmed by 0 bases and V by 2 bases; bases with no gene match: 8. DNA of the CDR3: TGTGCTAGTGGTTTGCCACGGGGGGGCGCTTACCAAGAGACCCAGTACTTC. Residues: CASGLPRGGAYQETQYF. The full variable domain, rest sourced from reference TRBV12-5 and TRBJ2-5, is DARVTQTPRHKVTEMGQEVTMRCQPILGHNTVFWYRQTMMQGLELLAYFRNRAPLDDSGMPKDRFSAEMPDATLATLKIQPSEPRDSAVYFCASGLPRGGAYQETQYFGPGTRLLVL.

This clone was seen a few times. This chain uses TRBV1 with TRBJ2-3. TRBV1 is given as a pseudogene. The CDR3 is 14 residues long. This CDR3 reads CASSQVVSTDTQYF. CDR3 DNA sequence: TGCGCCAGCAGCCAGGTTGTTAGCACAGATACGCAGTATTTT.

This sequence joins TRBV14 and TRBJ2-3, with a tentative D call TRBD1 (6 bases). CDR3 size: 15 residues. Germline CDR1 and CDR2: SGHDN and FVKESK. Trimming left V 6 bases short and J 0 bases short, with 13 bases between. The CDR3 nucleotides read TGTGCCAGCAGGCGCGCAGGGGCGAGCACAGATACGCAGTATTTT. It encodes CASRRAGASTDTQYF.

A remark on this clone: A read error may produce the germline difference seen at one junction end. The chain combines TRBV6-8 with TRBJ2-1, with 7 bases matching TRBD2. The CDR3 spans 13 residues. Germline assignment: CDR1 MNHGY and CDR2 SAAAGT. The CDR3 spells CASSDSSGMAQFF. CDR3 bases: TGTGCCAGCAGTGACTCGAGCGGGATGGCGCAGTTCTTC.

The genes are TRBV10-3 and TRBJ1-3; a possible D gene is TRBD1 (5 bases). The germline gives CDR1 ENHRY, CDR2 SYGVKD. V was cut by 3 bases and J by 3 bases, with 15 bases left in between. The CDR3 sequence is 16 residues long. The CDR3 protein is CAISERDLQGGNTIYF. CDR3 DNA sequence: TGTGCCATCAGTGAACGAGACCTCCAGGGTGGAAACACCATATATTTT.

This chain links TRBV19 with TRBJ2-6; D is undetermined. Germline V CDR1 and CDR2: LNHDA, SQIVND (reference sequence). The CDR3 has 16 amino acids. V was cut by 1 base and J by 0 bases, with 7 bases left in between. The CDR3 is CASSIGLGSGANVLTF. In nucleotides, the CDR3 is TGTGCCAGTAGTATAGGCCTCGGCTCTGGGGCCAACGTCCTGACTTTC.

The table lists this clone with a few counts. The V gene is TRBV6-1, the J gene TRBJ1-1; D unresolved. The germline V gene encodes CDR1 MNHNS and CDR2 SASEGT. V lost 0 bases to trimming and J lost 2 bases, with 10 bases between them. There are 15 residues in the CDR3. This CDR3 reads CASSEALPTNTEAFF. DNA for the CDR3: TGTGCCAGCAGTGAAGCGCTTCCGACAAACACTGAAGCTTTCTTT.

This clone showed up just a few times. This chain joins TRBV7-6 and TRBJ1-4; the D is unclear. V was pared by 7 bases and J by 5 bases, with 14 bases between. Germline-derived CDR1 and CDR2 are SGHVS and FNYEAQ. CDR3 length equals 14 residues. CDR3 region: CASTSSGGNEKLFF. As DNA, the CDR3 is TGTGCCAGCACCTCTAGTGGAGGAAATGAAAAACTGTTTTTT.

The table lists this clone with a few counts. The genes are TRBV11-3 and TRBJ1-2, with D possibly TRBD1 on 6 matching bases. Germline V gene lookup returns CDR1 SGHNT and CDR2 YENEEA. The CDR3 has 14 amino acids. V was cut by 3 bases and J by 2 bases, with 10 bases left in between. The CDR3 coding sequence is TGTGCCAGCAGCTTGGACAGTTTGAACTATGGCTACACCTTC. Translated: CASSLDSLNYGYTF.

This chain joins TRBV28 and TRBJ2-7; 7 positions match TRBD1. V shed 7 bases, J shed 2 bases, and the junction held 5 bases outside the gene matches. The V gene's germline CDR1 is MDHEN and CDR2 SYDVKM. There are 13 residues in the CDR3. CDR3 in amino acids: CASTTGRPYEQYF. The DNA of the CDR3 is TGTGCCAGCACGACAGGGCGCCCCTACGAGCAGTACTTC.

This clone has only a few counts. This rearrangement joins TRBV30 to TRBJ2-1; 8 bases map to TRBD2. After removal of 6 bases from V and 7 bases from J, the junction contained 8 bases not matched to a gene. The germline V gene has CDR1 GTSNPN and CDR2 SVGIG (reference sequence). There are 13 residues in the CDR3. This CDR3 reads CACLTRGGNEQFF. In nucleotides, the CDR3 is TGTGCCTGTCTAACCCGGGGGGGGAATGAGCAGTTCTTC.